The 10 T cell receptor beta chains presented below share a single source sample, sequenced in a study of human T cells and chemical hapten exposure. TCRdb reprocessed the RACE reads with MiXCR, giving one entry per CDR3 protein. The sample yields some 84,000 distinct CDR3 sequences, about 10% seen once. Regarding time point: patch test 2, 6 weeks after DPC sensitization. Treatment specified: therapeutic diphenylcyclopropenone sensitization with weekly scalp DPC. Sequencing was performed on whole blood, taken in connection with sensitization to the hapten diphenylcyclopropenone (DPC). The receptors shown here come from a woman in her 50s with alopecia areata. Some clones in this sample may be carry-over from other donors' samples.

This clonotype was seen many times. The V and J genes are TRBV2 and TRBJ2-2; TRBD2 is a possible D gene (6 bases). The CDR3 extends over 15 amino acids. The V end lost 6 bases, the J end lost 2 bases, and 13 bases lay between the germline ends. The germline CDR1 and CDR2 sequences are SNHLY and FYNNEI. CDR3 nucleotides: TGTGCCAGCAGGTTAGCGGAGACTAACACCGGGGAGCTGTTTTTT. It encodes CASRLAETNTGELFF.

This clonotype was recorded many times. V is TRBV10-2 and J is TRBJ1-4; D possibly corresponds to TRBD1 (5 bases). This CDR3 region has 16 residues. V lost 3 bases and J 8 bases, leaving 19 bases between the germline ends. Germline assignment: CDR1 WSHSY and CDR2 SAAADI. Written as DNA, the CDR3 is TGCGCCAGCAGTGATGCGACGGGGGATCCGCGAGAAAAACTGTTTTTT. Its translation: CASSDATGDPREKLFF.

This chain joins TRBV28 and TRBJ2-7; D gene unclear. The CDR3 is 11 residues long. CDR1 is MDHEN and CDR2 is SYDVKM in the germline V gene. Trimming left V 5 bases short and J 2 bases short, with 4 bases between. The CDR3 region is CASSIAYEQYF. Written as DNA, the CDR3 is TGTGCCAGCAGTATAGCCTACGAGCAGTACTTC.

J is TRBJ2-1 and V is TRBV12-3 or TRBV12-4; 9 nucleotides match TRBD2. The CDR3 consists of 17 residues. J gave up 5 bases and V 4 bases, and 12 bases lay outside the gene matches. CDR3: CASSWGKTGLANNEQFF. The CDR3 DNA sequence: TGTGCCAGCAGTTGGGGCAAAACGGGACTAGCCAACAATGAGCAGTTCTTC.

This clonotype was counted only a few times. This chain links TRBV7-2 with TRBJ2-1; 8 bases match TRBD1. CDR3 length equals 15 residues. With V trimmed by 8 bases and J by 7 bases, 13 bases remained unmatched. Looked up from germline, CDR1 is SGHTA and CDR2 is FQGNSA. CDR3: CASFRGAGGTNEQFF. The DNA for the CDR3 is TGTGCCAGCTTCCGAGGGGCAGGGGGCACGAATGAGCAGTTCTTC.

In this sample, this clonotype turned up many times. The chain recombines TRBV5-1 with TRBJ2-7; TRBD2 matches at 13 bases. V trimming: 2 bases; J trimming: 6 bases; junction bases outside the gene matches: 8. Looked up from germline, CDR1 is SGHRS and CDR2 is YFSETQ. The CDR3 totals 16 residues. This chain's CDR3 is CASSLGPGTSGTEQYF. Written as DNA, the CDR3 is TGCGCCAGCAGCTTAGGACCCGGGACTAGCGGGACCGAGCAGTACTTC.

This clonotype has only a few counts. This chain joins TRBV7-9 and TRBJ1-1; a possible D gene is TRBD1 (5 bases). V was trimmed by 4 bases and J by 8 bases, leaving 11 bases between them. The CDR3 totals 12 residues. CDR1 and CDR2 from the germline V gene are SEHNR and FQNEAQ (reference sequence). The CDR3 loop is CASSSQGREAFF. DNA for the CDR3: TGTGCCAGCAGCTCCCAGGGAAGGGAAGCTTTCTTT. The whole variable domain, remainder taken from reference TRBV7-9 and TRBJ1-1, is DTGVSQNPRHKITKRGQNVTFRCDPISEHNRLYWYRQTLGQGPEFLTYFQNEAQLEKSRLLSDRFSAERPKGSFSTLEIQRTEQGDSAMYLCASSSQGREAFFGQGTRLTVV.

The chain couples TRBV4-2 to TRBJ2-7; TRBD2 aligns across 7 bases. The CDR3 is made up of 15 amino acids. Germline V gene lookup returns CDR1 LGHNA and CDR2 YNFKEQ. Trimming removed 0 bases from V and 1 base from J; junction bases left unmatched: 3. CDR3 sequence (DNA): TGTGCCAGCAGCCAAGAGTGGCGGGGGTCCTACGAGCAGTACTTC. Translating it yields CASSQEWRGSYEQYF.

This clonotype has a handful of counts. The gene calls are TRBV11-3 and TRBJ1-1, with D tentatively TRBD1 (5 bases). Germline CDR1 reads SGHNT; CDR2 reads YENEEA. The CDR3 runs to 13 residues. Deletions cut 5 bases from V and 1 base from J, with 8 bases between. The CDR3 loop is CASSEDKNTEAFF. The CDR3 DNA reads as TGTGCCAGCAGCGAGGACAAGAACACTGAAGCTTTCTTT.

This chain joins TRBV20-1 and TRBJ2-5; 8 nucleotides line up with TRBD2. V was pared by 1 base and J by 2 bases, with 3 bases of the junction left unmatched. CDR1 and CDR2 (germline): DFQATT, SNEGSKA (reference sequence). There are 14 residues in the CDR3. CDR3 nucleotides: TGCAGTGCTAGAGGTAGCGGGACTCAAGAGACCCAGTACTTC. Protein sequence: CSARGSGTQETQYF.